A single sample is the source of the 19 T cell receptor beta chains below, sequenced in a study of blood T cell repertoires in COVID-19. The protocol was immunoSEQ multiplex PCR, while the TCRdb copy is restricted to in-frame clones and leaves out a portion. The sample shows under 300,000 clones, 65% to 85% of them seen only once. Sequenced: peripheral blood. The source of these receptors is a human donor in a cohort sampled during active COVID-19.

This clone appeared once. In DNA, the CDR3 is TGTGCCAGCTCCTCCGGTACAGGGCGAGAGACCCAGTACTTC. This encodes CASSSGTGRETQYF. V usage is TRBV9 and J usage is TRBJ2-5; a weak D match, TRBD1 (6 bases). V shed 7 bases and J shed 4 bases, with 17 bases lying between them. The CDR3 length is 14 residues. Germline V gives CDR1 SGDLS, CDR2 YYNGEE.

This CDR3 is CASSLRGLAGYEQYF. DNA for the CDR3: TGTGCCAGCAGCTTACGCGGGCTAGCGGGGTACGAGCAGTACTTC. This chain links TRBV13 with TRBJ2-7; TRBD2 matches 9 bases. J was trimmed by 4 bases and V by 2 bases; bases with no gene match: 6. Germline assignment: CDR1 PRHDT and CDR2 FYEKMQ (reference sequence). This CDR3 spans 15 amino acids.

V gene TRBV7-3 combines with J gene TRBJ1-2; no definite D call. Germline loops: CDR1 SGHTA, CDR2 FQGTGA. The CDR3 runs to 16 residues. The V end lost 2 bases, the J end lost 4 bases, and 17 bases lay between the germline ends. Here the CDR3 DNA reads TGTGCCAGCAGCTTAGAGGGATCCAGAAATGGCTATGGCTACACCTTC. It codes for CASSLEGSRNGYGYTF.

The chain links TRBV28 to TRBJ2-5; tentatively, D is TRBD2 (5 bases). Germline V CDR1 and CDR2: MDHEN, SYDVKM. The CDR3 spans 13 residues. V lost 6 bases, J lost 5 bases, and 13 bases lay in between. The CDR3 DNA sequence: TGTGCCAGCAGCCCGACTATCCGGGAGACCCAGTACTTC. Its translation is CASSPTIRETQYF.

The chain employs TRBV30 and TRBJ1-2, with D perhaps matching TRBD1 (5 bases). The CDR3 is 14 amino acids. Germline V gives CDR1 GTSNPN, CDR2 SVGIG (reference sequence). V lost 1 base to trimming and J lost 0 bases, with 9 bases between them. The CDR3 DNA reads as TGTGCCTGGAGTGAAGGGGTTTCTAACTATGGCTACACCTTC. Amino acids: CAWSEGVSNYGYTF. The full variable domain, completed using reference TRBV30 and TRBJ1-2, is SQTIHQWPATLVQPVGSPLSLECTVEGTSNPNLYWYRQAAGRGLQLLFYSVGIGQISSEVPQNLSASRPQDRQFILSSKKLLLSDSGFYLCAWSEGVSNYGYTFGSGTRLTVV.

The chain couples TRBV18 to TRBJ1-1; D possibly corresponds to TRBD1 (5 bases). V was trimmed by 7 bases and J by 8 bases, leaving 17 bases between them. The CDR3 runs 13 residues. Germline V lookup: CDR1 KGHSH, CDR2 LQKENI. CDR3 in amino acids: CASFATRGTEAFF. The CDR3 DNA is TGTGCCAGCTTCGCGACCCGGGGGACCGAAGCTTTCTTT. Full variable domain (rest looked up from reference TRBV18 and TRBJ1-1): NAGVMQNPRHLVRRRGQEARLRCSPMKGHSHVYWYRQLPEEGLKFMVYLQKENIIDESGMPKERFSAEFPKEGPSILRIQQVVRGDSAAYFCASFATRGTEAFFGQGTRLTVV.

This rearrangement joins TRBV19 to TRBJ1-1, with D unresolved. CDR3 length equals 14 residues. V lost 5 bases and J lost 0, with 10 bases in between. CDR1 is LNHDA and CDR2 is SQIVND in the germline V gene (reference sequence). The CDR3 spells CASSPREMNTEAFF. CDR3 bases: TGTGCCAGTAGTCCCCGGGAAATGAACACTGAAGCTTTCTTT. The variable domain in full, completed from reference TRBV19 and TRBJ1-1, reads DGGITQSPKYLFRKEGQNVTLSCEQNLNHDAMYWYRQDPGQGLRLIYYSQIVNDFQKGDIAEGYSVSREKKESFPLTVTSAQKNPTAFYLCASSPREMNTEAFFGQGTRLTVV.

The genes are TRBV7-9 and TRBJ2-1; TRBD1 might be the D (7 bases). The CDR3 totals 15 residues. Germline assignment: CDR1 SEHNR and CDR2 FQNEAQ (reference sequence). V lost 5 bases and J lost 4, with 15 bases in between. CDR3 protein: CASSPRGDPYNEQFF. The DNA for the CDR3 is TGTGCCAGCAGCCCCAGGGGGGACCCATACAATGAGCAGTTCTTC.

This chain connects TRBV5-1 to TRBJ2-2, with 9 bases matching TRBD1. The CDR3 runs to 17 residues. Germline CDR1 and CDR2: SGHRS and YFSETQ. Unmatched junction bases numbered 13, after V lost 3 bases and J lost 7 bases. The CDR3 region is CASSSQPGQGGRGELFF. The DNA of the CDR3 is TGCGCCAGCAGCTCACAACCGGGACAGGGAGGACGCGGGGAGCTGTTTTTT.

V and J are TRBV10-3 and TRBJ1-1; no firm D call. CDR1 ENHRY and CDR2 SYGVKD come from the germline V gene. Trimming removed 2 bases at V and 6 bases at J, with 7 bases between. The CDR3 sequence is 12 residues long. The CDR3 nucleotides are TGTGCCATCAGTGAGCGGGATTCTGAAGCTTTCTTT. This sequence encodes CAISERDSEAFF.

This rearrangement joins TRBV30 to TRBJ1-2; D unresolved. Trimming removed 2 bases from V and 4 bases from J, with 20 bases in between. The CDR3 length is 16 residues. The germline V gene has CDR1 GTSNPN and CDR2 SVGIG (reference sequence). The CDR3 nucleotides read TGTGCCTGGAGTCGCGTCGCCCCGGGAGGGAGCTATGGCTACACCTTC. It encodes CAWSRVAPGGSYGYTF.

This clone was seen a handful of times. The rearrangement joins TRBV3-1 (or the pseudogene TRBV3-2) to TRBJ1-1, with D perhaps TRBD1 (6 bases). The CDR3 covers 12 residues. Germline CDR1 LGHDT, CDR2 YNNKEL (reference sequence). With 1 base removed from V and 9 bases from J, the gap between germline ends came to 9 bases. The CDR3 is CASSQAGGQAFF. CDR3 coding DNA: TGTGCCAGCAGCCAAGCGGGGGGCCAAGCTTTCTTT.

V and J are TRBV6-5 and TRBJ1-2, with 7 positions matching TRBD1. The CDR3 consists of 15 residues. CDR1 and CDR2 from the germline V gene are MNHEY and SVGAGI. Germline trimming cut 5 bases from V and 8 bases from J; bases unmatched to any gene: 14. In nucleotides, the CDR3 is TGTGCCAGCAGTAATACTCAATTCGGGACAGAAGGCTACACCTTC. Translation: CASSNTQFGTEGYTF.

The chain couples TRBV7-9 to TRBJ2-7, with 7 bases fitting TRBD1. This CDR3 is 16 amino acids long. The J segment lost 2 bases and the V segment lost 3 bases, leaving 10 bases of the junction unmatched. Germline V lookup: CDR1 SEHNR, CDR2 FQNEAQ (reference sequence). CDR3 residues: CASSFEQGTAPYEQYF. The CDR3 nucleotides read TGTGCCAGCAGCTTCGAACAGGGGACCGCTCCCTACGAGCAGTACTTC.

For the CDR3, the DNA is TGTGCCATCAGTGATGGGGACTTATCGACCTACGAGCAGTACTTC. It yields the protein CAISDGDLSTYEQYF. The gene calls are TRBV10-3 and TRBJ2-7; possible D gene TRBD2, 6 bases. Trimming took 3 bases from V and 2 from J, leaving 14 bases between them. The CDR3 is 15 residues long. Germline lookup yields CDR1 ENHRY and CDR2 SYGVKD.

The chain carries TRBV6-6 and TRBJ1-1; D is uncertain. Germline CDR1 reads MNHNY; CDR2 reads SVGAGI (reference sequence). The CDR3 runs 11 residues. V dropped 10 bases and J dropped 3 bases, with 9 bases sitting between them. The CDR3, as DNA: TGTGCCACCAAACACGACACTGAAGCTTTCTTT. Encoded protein: CATKHDTEAFF.

This chain connects TRBV4-1 to TRBJ2-1; 8 positions agree with TRBD2. Trimming at V came to 4 bases and at J to 2 bases, leaving 10 bases not matched to a gene. Germline assignment: CDR1 MGHRA and CDR2 YSYEKL. The CDR3 has 17 amino acids. The CDR3 DNA reads TGCGCCAGCAGCCTACTTGCTAGCGGGCCTACCTACAATGAGCAGTTCTTC. Protein: CASSLLASGPTYNEQFF.

The chain recombines TRBV5-4 with TRBJ2-5; the match to TRBD2 covers 10 bases. V dropped 0 bases and J dropped 4; count of bases not matched to a gene: 6. Germline CDR1 reads SGHNT; CDR2 reads YYREEE (reference sequence). The CDR3 is made up of 16 amino acids. CDR3 in amino acids: CASSLEIAGGRETQYF. In DNA, the CDR3 is TGTGCCAGCAGCTTGGAAATAGCGGGAGGTCGAGAGACCCAGTACTTC.

This sequence joins TRBV27 and TRBJ1-1; TRBD1 is a possible D gene (6 bases). CDR1 and CDR2 from the germline V gene are MNHEY and SMNVEV (reference sequence). The CDR3 spans 13 residues. The germline V and J ends were trimmed by 7 bases and 1 base, with 10 bases remaining between them. The CDR3 bases are TGTGCCAGCACCAAAGGGGGGAACACTGAAGCTTTCTTT. Amino acids: CASTKGGNTEAFF.